One sample yielded the 5 T cell receptor beta chains listed below, sequenced in a study of T cell responses to AZD1222 COVID-19 vaccine. Clones were read by immunoSEQ multiplex PCR, and TCRdb kept only the in-frame ones, dropping some. The sample has roughly 100,000 clones, about 85% seen once. The specimen comprised peripheral blood, sampled 28 days after the second AZD1222 dose. All receptors derive from an adult who received the AZD1222 COVID-19 vaccine.

V and J are TRBV18 and TRBJ2-1, with D perhaps TRBD2 (6 bases). The germline CDR1 and CDR2 sequences are KGHSH and LQKENI. Trimming took off 4 bases at V and 0 bases at J, with 13 bases between the two ends. The CDR3 is 16 amino acids. Written as DNA, the CDR3 is TGTGCCAGCTCACTGAATGTAGCGGACTCCTACAATGAGCAGTTCTTC. It is translated as CASSLNVADSYNEQFF.

The gene calls are TRBV4-2 and TRBJ1-5; no definite D call. The CDR3 extends over 16 amino acids. The germline CDR1 and CDR2 sequences are LGHNA and YNFKEQ. V was trimmed by 0 bases and J by 3 bases, leaving 12 bases between them. The CDR3 region has the DNA TGTGCCAGCAGCCAAGATCACGCCGGCGACAATCAGCCCCAGCATTTT. Protein sequence: CASSQDHAGDNQPQHF.

V and J are TRBV28 and TRBJ2-7, with D possibly being TRBD2 (6 bases). The V and J ends lost 6 bases and 6 bases respectively, with 18 bases between them. The CDR3 is made up of 14 amino acids. Per germline, CDR1 MDHEN and CDR2 SYDVKM. In DNA form, the CDR3 reads TGTGCCAGCAGGCTCGGCGGGGTCAGCAGCGAGCAGTACTTC. It specifies CASRLGGVSSEQYF.

The chain employs TRBV12-3 or TRBV12-4 and TRBJ1-5; no clear D. Trimming pared 5 bases from V and 3 bases from J, leaving 8 bases between. CDR3 length equals 13 residues. CDR3 sequence reads: CASSDRPNQPQHF. Written as DNA, the CDR3 is TGTGCCAGCAGTGATAGACCCAATCAGCCCCAGCATTTT.

The gene calls are TRBV11-3 and TRBJ2-1; D gene uncertain. Trimming took 2 bases from V and 1 from J, leaving 9 bases between them. The CDR3 sequence is 15 residues long. The germline V gene has CDR1 SGHNT and CDR2 YENEEA. The CDR3 DNA follows: TGTGCCAGCAGCTTAAGGGTGGGGTCCTACAATGAGCAGTTCTTC. Protein product: CASSLRVGSYNEQFF.